The next 15 T cell receptor beta chains were all read from a single sample in a study of blood T cell repertoires in COVID-19. Data came from immunoSEQ multiplex PCR; TCRdb stores just in-frame clones and leaves some out. The sample lists roughly 140,000 clones, approximately 85% occurring once. Sequenced input: peripheral blood. Receptors originate from a man aged 50 to 59 with acute or convalescent COVID-19.

The rearrangement uses TRBV5-1 and TRBJ2-7; 9 bases line up with TRBD1. Trimming took 4 bases from V and 3 from J; bases not matched to a gene: 8. This CDR3 has 15 amino acids. The germline V gene encodes CDR1 SGHRS and CDR2 YFSETQ. CDR3 sequence: CASSGGQGGGYEQYF. As DNA, the CDR3 is TGCGCCAGCAGCGGGGGACAGGGAGGAGGCTACGAGCAGTACTTC.

This clone was seen a single time. The genes are TRBV27 and TRBJ2-7; D remains unclear. Trimming took off 2 bases at V and 1 base at J, with 3 bases between the two ends. The CDR3 loop spans 12 amino acids. From germline, CDR1 is MNHEY and CDR2 SMNVEV (reference sequence). CDR3 DNA: TGTGCCAGCAGTTTACCTTCCTACGAGCAGTACTTC. This translates into CASSLPSYEQYF.

V usage is TRBV2 and J usage is TRBJ2-5; 12 bases match TRBD1. This CDR3 has 15 residues. Germline CDR1 is SNHLY and CDR2 is FYNNEI. V lost 7 bases and J lost 5; bases outside the gene matches: 8. CDR3 coding DNA: TGTGCCAGCACCAAATGGGACAGGGGGCCGGAGACCCAGTACTTC. This codes for CASTKWDRGPETQYF.

The rearrangement uses TRBV15 and TRBJ1-1, with 9 bases matching TRBD1. Germline assignment: CDR1 LNHNV and CDR2 YYDKDF (reference sequence). The V and J ends lost 5 bases and 12 bases, in that order; junction bases with no gene match: 10. CDR3 length: 13 amino acids. CDR3: CATSYDRGSETFF. The CDR3 nucleotides are TGTGCCACCAGCTACGACAGGGGGAGTGAGACTTTCTTT.

The V call is TRBV6-5, the J call TRBJ1-1, with no clear D. Trimming took off 5 bases at V and 0 bases at J, with 4 bases between the two ends. The CDR3 is 12 amino acids. CDR1 is MNHEY, CDR2 SVGAGI, per germline. The CDR3 protein is CASSPLNTEAFF. The CDR3 DNA is TGTGCCAGCAGTCCGTTGAACACTGAAGCTTTCTTT.

The chain employs TRBV29-1 and TRBJ2-7; 7 positions agree with TRBD1. The CDR3 spans 13 residues. Germline-derived CDR1 and CDR2 are SQVTM and ANQGSEA. The ends lost 7 bases at V and 3 bases at J; junction bases unmatched: 9. DNA of the CDR3: TGCAGCGCGAGAGGGACAGACTACTACGAGCAGTACTTC. It codes for CSARGTDYYEQYF.

The V and J genes are TRBV14 and TRBJ1-3; no firm D call. The CDR3 totals 17 residues. V was cut by 3 bases and J by 2 bases, with 17 bases left in between. CDR1 is SGHDN and CDR2 is FVKESK in the germline V gene. CDR3 loop: CASSQGPLLAPGNTIYF. The CDR3 DNA reads as TGTGCCAGCAGCCAGGGCCCCTTACTGGCGCCTGGAAACACCATATATTTT.

This clone was seen only once. The J gene is TRBJ1-5, the V gene TRBV10-3; 9 bases align to TRBD1. Germline trimming cut 2 bases from V and 6 bases from J; bases unmatched to any gene: 8. The germline V gene encodes CDR1 ENHRY and CDR2 SYGVKD. The CDR3 consists of 16 residues. The CDR3 sequence is CAISELGTGSVQPQHF. The DNA of the CDR3 is TGTGCCATCAGTGAGCTCGGGACAGGGAGTGTTCAGCCCCAGCATTTT.

This chain connects TRBV6-5 to TRBJ1-1; 8 bases align to TRBD1. The CDR3 totals 15 residues. Germline CDR1 MNHEY, CDR2 SVGAGI. With V trimmed by 0 bases and J by 8 bases, 8 bases remained unmatched. The CDR3 sequence is CASSYSLGTGLEAFF. In DNA, the CDR3 is TGTGCCAGCAGTTACTCCCTGGGGACAGGCTTAGAAGCTTTCTTT.

The V call is TRBV10-3, the J call TRBJ1-1; D not resolved. With 3 bases removed from V and 5 bases from J, the gap between germline ends came to 13 bases. Looked up from germline, CDR1 is ENHRY and CDR2 is SYGVKD. The CDR3 contains 14 residues. In nucleotides, the CDR3 is TGTGCCATCAGTGAAATGGTCGGGAGTACTGAAGCTTTCTTT. This codes for CAISEMVGSTEAFF.

This chain connects TRBV15 to TRBJ1-6; 11 positions match TRBD1. CDR1 is LNHNV and CDR2 is YYDKDF in the germline V gene (reference sequence). V lost 1 base to trimming and J lost 5 bases; unmatched junction nucleotides: 10. The CDR3 is made up of 19 amino acids. This CDR3 reads CATSRAGQGALRHNSPLHF. The CDR3 DNA reads as TGTGCCACCAGCAGAGCTGGACAGGGGGCTTTACGCCATAATTCACCCCTCCACTTT.

For the CDR3, the DNA is TGTGCCAGTAGTCCTACAGGGGGAAATCAGCCCCAGCATTTT. Its protein is CASSPTGGNQPQHF. The chain joins TRBV19 to TRBJ1-5, with TRBD1 matching over 8 bases. The CDR3 covers 14 residues. V lost 5 bases and J lost 4; bases outside the gene matches: 4. Germline-derived CDR1 and CDR2 are LNHDA and SQIVND (reference sequence).

J is TRBJ2-3 and V is TRBV28; D is perhaps TRBD1 (6 bases). Germline CDR1 reads MDHEN; CDR2 reads SYDVKM. The CDR3 has 16 residues. V lost 4 bases and J lost 4, with 18 bases in between. The CDR3 nucleotides are TGTGCCAGCAGTTATGGGGGCTTTTCCCTCGCAGATACGCAGTATTTT. Its protein product is CASSYGGFSLADTQYF.

V and J are TRBV2 and TRBJ1-2; TRBD1 aligns across 8 bases. Germline V gene lookup returns CDR1 SNHLY and CDR2 FYNNEI. Trimming took 6 bases from V and 5 from J; bases not matched to a gene: 5. This CDR3 region has 13 residues. The CDR3 DNA sequence: TGTGCCAGCAGGAAGGACAGGGTGTATGGCTACACCTTC. This gives the protein CASRKDRVYGYTF.

This sequence joins TRBV6-6 and TRBJ2-7, with a possible D match to TRBD1 (6 bases). This CDR3 is built from 13 residues. V lost 5 bases to trimming and J lost 1 base, with 9 bases between them. CDR1 and CDR2 from the germline V gene are MNHNY and SVGAGI (reference sequence). In DNA form, the CDR3 reads TGTGCCAGCAGTACAGGGCAATCCTACGAGCAGTACTTC. It translates to CASSTGQSYEQYF.